These 2 T cell receptor beta chains originate from one sample sequenced in a study of regulatory T cells in long-lasting Graves disease. Time point in this sample: newly diagnosed GD, antithyroid drugs for less than 3 months. PBMCs provided the RNA from which the TCR library was made. In building TCR beta libraries, iRepertoire HTBI primers were used together with Arm-PCR of CDR3 regions. TCRdb recomputed calls from the multiplex PCR reads with MiXCR, one row per CDR3 protein. This sample has roughly 380,000 distinct CDR3 sequences; about a sixth occur once, and the top ten carry 22%. Here the sequenced sample was peripheral blood mononuclear cells (PBMCs), taken at new diagnosis, from a patient treated with antithyroid drugs. The receptors stem from a female donor with Graves disease.

The chain has TRBV29-1 and TRBJ2-7; possibly TRBD1 for D (5 bases). V was shortened by 6 bases and J by 3 bases, with 18 bases between the two germline ends. Germline assignment: CDR1 SQVTM and CDR2 ANQGSEA. This CDR3 region has 14 residues. CDR3 in DNA: TGCAGCGTCACTTATCCGGACAAAATCTACGAGCAGTACTTC. Its protein is CSVTYPDKIYEQYF.

This clonotype was counted at least ten times. The V and J genes are TRBV7-9 and TRBJ2-1, with 11 positions matching TRBD2. The CDR3 runs 15 residues. Germline lookup yields CDR1 SEHNR and CDR2 FQNEAQ (reference sequence). V was clipped by 3 bases and J by 7 bases; unmatched bases: 5. CDR3: CASSFRTSGGNEQFF. In DNA form, the CDR3 reads TGTGCCAGCAGCTTCCGAACTAGCGGGGGAAATGAGCAGTTCTTC.